These T cell receptor beta chains were read from a single sample in a study of T-cell reconstitution after alpha-beta-depleted transplantation in children. TCRdb analysed the PCR reads with MiXCR anew, one entry per CDR3 protein. The sample lists over 90,000 distinct CDR3 sequences, roughly 7.2% occurring once. The sequencing used PBMCs, collected before TCRalphabeta/CD19-depleted stem cell transplant. These receptors all stem from a boy aged 2 to 10 with acute lymphoblastic leukemia, due to receive a stem cell transplant. CDR3s include the opening cysteine and the closing phenylalanine or tryptophan. D genes are given only for firm matches. The listing skips clone size in some rows; elsewhere it reads once, few, many or a size class.

j_call,v_call,clone_size,d_call,cdr3_aa,cdr3_nt
TRBJ2-7,TRBV2,few,TRBD1,CASTRQGTYEQYF,TGTGCCAGCACCCGACAGGGTACTTACGAGCAGTACTTC
TRBJ1-5,TRBV7-2,.,TRBD1,CASSLRGLGQPQHF,TGTGCCAGCAGTCTGAGGGGGCTGGGTCAGCCCCAGCATTTT
TRBJ2-5,TRBV6-1,.,.,CASRATGQETQYF,TGTGCCAGCCGTGCGACAGGACAAGAGACCCAGTACTTC
TRBJ2-3,TRBV10-3,.,.,CAAAGVGDTQYF,TGTGCCGCGGCCGGGGTCGGGGATACGCAGTATTTT
TRBJ1-1,TRBV14,.,.,CASSQVPGRTVNTEAFF,TGTGCCAGCAGCCAAGTGCCCGGGAGGACGGTGAACACTGAAGCTTTCTTT
TRBJ1-5,TRBV2,many,TRBD1,CASSENRGRNQPQHF,TGTGCCAGCAGTGAAAACAGGGGGCGGAATCAGCCCCAGCATTTT
TRBJ1-5,TRBV27,few,TRBD1,CASSPGTGAGQPQHF,TGTGCCAGCAGCCCTGGGACAGGGGCTGGTCAGCCCCAGCATTTT
TRBJ2-1,TRBV6-1,many,.,CASSQTGTWGDEQFF,TGTGCCAGCAGCCAGACCGGGACATGGGGCGATGAGCAGTTCTTC
TRBJ2-7,TRBV3-1,many,.,CASSLYVYEQYF,TGTGCCAGCAGCCTATATGTCTACGAGCAGTACTTC
TRBJ1-2,TRBV19,few,.,CASSGRSFYGYTF,TGTGCCAGTAGCGGCAGATCTTTCTATGGCTACACCTTC
TRBJ2-7,TRBV27,.,.,CASSLLRLGAQDYEQYF,TGTGCCAGCAGTTTATTGCGTTTGGGGGCCCAAGACTACGAGCAGTACTTC
TRBJ2-1,TRBV7-2,few,.,CASSLAGALDEQFF,TGTGCCAGCAGCTTAGCCGGGGCGCTCGATGAGCAGTTCTTC
TRBJ1-2,TRBV19,once,TRBD1,CASSPLDRASGYTF,TGTGCCAGTAGTCCCCTTGACAGGGCGAGTGGCTACACCTTC
TRBJ2-5,TRBV6-1,.,.,CASLDRGRAETQYF,TGTGCCAGCCTCGACCGGGGCCGGGCAGAGACCCAGTACTTC
TRBJ2-7,TRBV5-1,few,TRBD2,CASSSPRLAGGDTYEQYF,TGCGCCAGCAGCTCGCCACGACTAGCGGGGGGGGATACCTACGAGCAGTACTTC
TRBJ1-5,TRBV3-1,.,.,CASSQSLAGSQPQHF,TGTGCCAGCAGCCAATCCTTGGCAGGGAGCCAGCCCCAGCATTTT
TRBJ2-7,TRBV12-3/TRBV12-4,many,TRBD1,CASSSRQGTYEQYF,TGTGCCAGCAGTTCCAGACAGGGAACCTACGAGCAGTACTTC
TRBJ2-3,TRBV3-1,few,.,CASSQEIGGGGTDTQYF,TGTGCCAGCAGCCAAGAGATTGGGGGGGGCGGCACAGATACGCAGTATTTT
TRBJ2-1,TRBV11-3,.,.,CASSGQYNEQFF,TGTGCCAGCAGCGGACAGTACAATGAGCAGTTCTTC
TRBJ2-2,TRBV4-3,large,.,CASSQGAGWRELFF,TGCGCCAGCAGCCAAGGCGCAGGGTGGCGGGAGCTGTTTTTT
TRBJ1-2,TRBV5-6,few,.,CASSFSRRSWGYTF,TGTGCCAGCAGCTTTTCCCGAAGGTCGTGGGGCTACACCTTC
TRBJ1-1,TRBV12-3/TRBV12-4,.,.,CASSLLRDTEAFF,TGTGCCAGCAGTTTATTGAGGGACACTGAAGCTTTCTTT
TRBJ2-7,TRBV20-1,.,.,CSASTSSYEQYF,TGCAGTGCTAGTACTAGCTCCTACGAGCAGTACTTC
TRBJ2-3,TRBV18,.,.,CASSPPPSTDTQYF,TGTGCCAGCTCACCACCGCCTAGCACAGATACGCAGTATTTT
TRBJ2-1,TRBV12-3/TRBV12-4,.,.,CASRNLLRLVNNEQFF,TGTGCCAGCAGGAACCTACTACGCCTAGTAAACAATGAGCAGTTCTTC
TRBJ2-2,TRBV19,.,TRBD2,CASSSVAGVTGELFF,TGTGCCAGTAGTTCCGTGGCGGGGGTTACCGGGGAGCTGTTTTTT
TRBJ2-7,TRBV20-1,many,.,CSAPIPGAYEQYF,TGCAGTGCCCCGATCCCGGGGGCCTACGAGCAGTACTTC
TRBJ2-1,TRBV5-1,few,TRBD1,CASSPASFWDRGSNEQFF,TGCGCCAGCAGCCCGGCTAGTTTCTGGGACAGGGGTTCCAATGAGCAGTTCTTC
TRBJ2-2,TRBV27,few,TRBD2,CASSSPGERGGLGSGELFF,TGTGCCAGCAGTTCCCCGGGGGAGCGGGGGGGCCTAGGGTCCGGGGAGCTGTTTTTT